This entry lists 32 T cell receptor beta chains sequenced from one sample in a study of CD8 T cells in ankylosing spondylitis. Study-level points and caveats: Blood of patients with ankylosing spondylitis appeared to be characterized by a TCR beta motif of 8 or 9 highly homologous variants.

TCRdb reprocessed the 5' RACE reads with MiXCR, giving one entry per CDR3 protein. Here the sample spans approximately 500,000 distinct CDR3 sequences, roughly an eighth being singletons. For these TCRs, the target antigens are not known. Sequencing used blood, either unsorted or a sorted T cell fraction (not recorded which). These receptor sequences come from a male donor with ankylosing spondylitis.

The rearrangement joins TRBV3-1 to TRBJ2-1, with D possibly TRBD1 on 5 matching bases. V dropped 3 bases and J dropped 8 bases, with 23 bases sitting between them. Germline V gene lookup returns CDR1 LGHDT and CDR2 YNNKEL (reference sequence). This CDR3 is 17 amino acids long. Here the CDR3 DNA reads TGTGCCAGCAGCCATTTCCCCGAAAGCAGGGCCCGGGATGAGCAGTTCTTC. As protein: CASSHFPESRARDEQFF.

V and J are TRBV5-1 and TRBJ2-7; D remains unclear. CDR1 and CDR2 (germline): SGHRS, YFSETQ. Between the trimmed V and J ends, which lost 0 bases and 1 base, there was a span of 14 bases. CDR3 length: 16 residues. In DNA form, the CDR3 reads TGCGCCAGCAGCTTGGCGGCCGGGCCCCAATCCTACGAGCAGTACTTC. Protein: CASSLAAGPQSYEQYF.

The CDR3 region has the DNA TGTGCCAGCAGCAAGAGACAGGGGAAGGAAACCGGGGAGCTGTTTTTT. It is translated as CASSKRQGKETGELFF. The chain has TRBV21-1 and TRBJ2-2; the DNA was not compared with TRBD1, the D call given in the table. TRBV21-1 represents a pseudogene. This CDR3 region has 16 residues.

This clonotype was seen repeatedly, ten times or more. V usage is TRBV10-1 and J usage is TRBJ2-1; either TRBD1 or TRBD2 may fit D (5 bases each). Germline CDR1 WNHNN, CDR2 SYGVQD (reference sequence). Trimming took off 0 bases at V and 4 bases at J, with 7 bases between the two ends. CDR3 length: 14 amino acids. CDR3 sequence reads: CASSESGGYNEQFF. In DNA, the CDR3 is TGCGCCAGCAGTGAGTCTGGGGGATACAATGAGCAGTTCTTC.

This clonotype was counted between two and nine times. CDR3 sequence reads: CSVETGQGADEQFF. CDR3 DNA sequence: TGCAGCGTTGAAACGGGACAGGGGGCTGATGAGCAGTTCTTC. The gene calls are TRBV29-1 and TRBJ2-1; TRBD1 matches 12 bases. J lost 8 bases, V lost 2 bases, and 4 bases had no gene match. Germline lookup yields CDR1 SQVTM and CDR2 ANQGSEA. This CDR3 has 14 residues.

The table lists this clonotype with many counts. The V gene is TRBV11-2, the J gene TRBJ2-1, with TRBD2 matching 7 bases. The germline CDR1 and CDR2 sequences are SGHAT and FQNNGV. Trimming at V came to 3 bases and at J to 8 bases, leaving 7 bases not matched to a gene. The CDR3 has 14 amino acids. CDR3 bases: TGTGCCAGCAGCTTGGCGGGAGTAGGTGATGAGCAGTTCTTC. Encoded protein: CASSLAGVGDEQFF.

This clonotype came up a few times. The V and J genes are TRBV11-3 and TRBJ2-7; perhaps TRBD2 as D (5 bases). CDR1 is SGHNT, CDR2 YENEEA, per germline. V was cut by 2 bases and J by 5 bases, with 7 bases left in between. The CDR3 has 12 residues. CDR3: CASSLTGDEQYF. CDR3 bases: TGTGCCAGCAGCTTAACCGGGGACGAGCAGTACTTC.

This clonotype was seen repeatedly, ten times or more. This chain uses TRBV12-3 or TRBV12-4 with TRBJ2-3, with D unclear. The CDR3 runs to 15 residues. V shed 5 bases and J shed 1 base, with 13 bases lying between them. The CDR3 sequence is CASSHRDFRTDTQYF. CDR3 sequence (DNA): TGTGCCAGCAGTCACAGAGATTTCCGCACAGATACGCAGTATTTT.

The J gene is TRBJ2-3, the V gene TRBV19, with 8 bases fitting TRBD2. The CDR3 contains 13 residues. V gave up 8 bases and J gave up 5 bases; unmatched junction bases: 6. Germline assignment: CDR1 LNHDA and CDR2 SQIVND (reference sequence). The CDR3: CASSAREVDTQYF. The CDR3 nucleotides are TGTGCCAGTTCTGCGCGGGAGGTAGATACGCAGTATTTT.

This clonotype was picked up many times. The rearrangement uses TRBV24-1 and TRBJ2-1, with 8 bases matching TRBD2. Germline V lookup: CDR1 KGHDR, CDR2 SFDVKD. The V and J ends lost 2 bases and 3 bases, in that order; junction bases with no gene match: 2. The CDR3 covers 15 residues. The CDR3 region has the DNA TGTGCCACCAGTGATTCCAGCGGGAGCTACAATGAGCAGTTCTTC. It translates to CATSDSSGSYNEQFF.

This clonotype occurred a few times. The CDR3 loop is CASSLVESEAFF. CDR3 in DNA: TGTGCCAGCAGTTTAGTCGAGTCTGAAGCTTTCTTT. The chain has TRBV12-3 or TRBV12-4 and TRBJ1-1; D remains ambiguous. Deletions cut 1 base from V and 6 bases from J, with 6 bases between. The CDR3 contains 12 residues.

This clonotype turned up a few times. The genes are TRBV20-1 and TRBJ1-2; no definite D call. Germline-derived CDR1 and CDR2 are DFQATT and SNEGSKA (reference sequence). The CDR3 is made up of 12 amino acids. This CDR3 reads CTSGLSDYGYTF. In nucleotides, the CDR3 is TGCACATCCGGACTGTCGGACTATGGCTACACCTTC.

The DNA of the CDR3 is TGTGCCAGCAGCCCTGCTGGACAGGGGGTTCAGCCCCAGCATTTT. Protein sequence: CASSPAGQGVQPQHF. V is TRBV5-6 and J is TRBJ1-5; 10 nucleotides align to TRBD1. Germline V gene lookup returns CDR1 SGHDT and CDR2 YYEEEE. Unmatched junction bases numbered 7, after V lost 4 bases and J lost 6 bases. The CDR3 extends over 15 amino acids.

Details on this clonotype: The germline gene is not matched at one end of the junction; a read error may be the cause. The rearrangement links TRBV7-2 to TRBJ1-4; 7 bases agree with TRBD1. CDR1 and CDR2 from the germline V gene are SGHTA and FQGNSA. The CDR3 sequence is 16 residues long. CDR3 nucleotides: TGTGCCAGCAGCTCTCCTAAGGGGGCAACTAACGAAAAACTGTTTTTT. This translates into CASSSPKGATNEKLFF.

This clonotype has only a few counts. The chain is built from TRBV28 and TRBJ2-3; D may be TRBD2 (6 bases). V lost 3 bases and J 0 bases, leaving 10 bases between the germline ends. The CDR3 runs 15 residues. Germline CDR1 MDHEN, CDR2 SYDVKM. The CDR3 bases are TGTGCCAGCAGTTTTGGAGGGATTAGCACAGATACGCAGTATTTT. It translates to CASSFGGISTDTQYF.

This clonotype was found many times. The chain has TRBV29-1 and TRBJ2-2; TRBD1 is a possible D gene (6 bases). The germline CDR1 and CDR2 sequences are SQVTM and ANQGSEA. The CDR3 sequence is 12 residues long. The ends were cut back, 8 bases at V and 4 bases at J, with 11 bases in the middle. CDR3 residues: CSTGTSTGELFF. CDR3 in DNA: TGCAGCACTGGGACATCCACCGGGGAGCTGTTTTTT.

The chain links TRBV20-1 to TRBJ2-5; 8 bases fit TRBD2. CDR3 length: 13 residues. J was trimmed by 4 bases and V by 6 bases; bases with no gene match: 7. Germline values: CDR1 DFQATT, CDR2 SNEGSKA (reference sequence). The CDR3 loop is CSAPTGLGETQYF. CDR3 nucleotides: TGCAGTGCCCCTACGGGACTAGGAGAGACCCAGTACTTC.

This chain connects TRBV30 to TRBJ1-3, with D uncertain. The germline gives CDR1 GTSNPN, CDR2 SVGIG (reference sequence). The CDR3 sequence is 12 residues long. Trimming stripped 3 bases from V and 4 bases from J, with 7 bases between. CDR3 amino acids: CAWRMGGNTIYF. The CDR3 DNA is TGTGCCTGGAGAATGGGAGGAAACACCATATATTTT.

This rearrangement joins TRBV10-3 to TRBJ2-2; TRBD2 aligns across 10 bases. Losses at the gene ends were 2 bases for V and 3 bases for J; bases not matched to a gene: 3. Germline lookup yields CDR1 ENHRY and CDR2 SYGVKD. The CDR3 spans 16 residues. Written as DNA, the CDR3 is TGTGCCATCAGTGAGCGGCTAGCGGGAGACACCGGGGAGCTGTTTTTT. It translates to CAISERLAGDTGELFF.

This clonotype has at least ten counts. This chain joins TRBV10-3 and TRBJ2-1; 9 nucleotides align to TRBD2. The CDR3 is 16 amino acids. The V and J ends lost 5 bases and 4 bases, in that order; junction bases with no gene match: 9. Germline CDR1 is ENHRY and CDR2 is SYGVKD. The CDR3 region has the DNA TGTGCCATCAGTACCCCCCTAGCGGGGTCATACAATGAGCAGTTCTTC. It translates to CAISTPLAGSYNEQFF.

CDR3 nucleotides: TGTGCCAGCAAACTATCCGTATGGGACCTAGACACCGGGGAGCTGTTTTTT. Protein product: CASKLSVWDLDTGELFF. The chain couples TRBV27 to TRBJ2-2; D is possibly TRBD1 or TRBD2 (5 bases each). CDR1 is MNHEY, CDR2 SMNVEV, per germline (reference sequence). Trimming stripped 7 bases from V and 3 bases from J, with 21 bases between. This CDR3 region has 17 residues.

In this sample, this clonotype turned up a few times. A read error may produce the germline difference seen at one junction end. DNA for the CDR3: TGTGCCAGCAGCGTAGAAGGGGCCCCGCGAGAGTCCCAGTACTTC. Translated: CASSVEGAPRESQYF. The rearrangement joins TRBV9 to TRBJ2-5, with D tentatively TRBD1 (5 bases). CDR1 and CDR2 (germline): SGDLS, YYNGEE. The length of the CDR3 is 15 residues. The variable domain in full, completed from reference TRBV9 and TRBJ2-5, reads DSGVTQTPKHLITATGQRVTLRCSPRSGDLSVYWYQQSLDQGLQFLIQYYNGEERAKGNILERFSAQQFPDLHSELNLSSLELGDSALYFCASSVEGAPRESQYFGPGTRLLVL.

CDR3 in DNA: TGCAGTGCTAACCACTGCTACAATGAGCAGTTCTTC. It translates to CSANHCYNEQFF. The V call is TRBV20-1, the J call TRBJ2-1; D gene uncertain. V shed 4 bases and J shed 3 bases, with 7 bases lying between them. Looked up from germline, CDR1 is DFQATT and CDR2 is SNEGSKA (reference sequence). This CDR3 contains 12 residues.

This chain joins TRBV20-1 and TRBJ1-5, with TRBD1 matching 7 bases. V lost 1 base, J lost 4 bases, and 13 bases stayed unmatched. Germline CDR1 reads DFQATT; CDR2 reads SNEGSKA (reference sequence). There are 17 residues in the CDR3. The CDR3 bases are TGCAGTGCTAGAGTCCAACCCGGGACAGTATCAAATCAGCCCCAGCATTTT. Translation: CSARVQPGTVSNQPQHF.

The chain recombines TRBV7-9 with TRBJ2-5, with 10 positions matching TRBD1. This CDR3 has 16 amino acids. V gave up 4 bases and J gave up 4 bases; unmatched junction bases: 9. CDR1 is SEHNR, CDR2 FQNEAQ, per germline (reference sequence). The CDR3 DNA reads as TGTGCCAGCAGCTCGACAGGGGGCGACTCAGGAGAGACCCAGTACTTC. It is translated as CASSSTGGDSGETQYF.

This clonotype was picked up a small number of times. V and J are TRBV3-1 and TRBJ2-1; 7 bases agree with TRBD2. V was pared by 0 bases and J by 4 bases, with 6 bases of the junction left unmatched. The CDR3 runs to 16 residues. The germline gives CDR1 LGHDT, CDR2 YNNKEL (reference sequence). The CDR3 region has the DNA TGTGCCAGCAGCCAAGATCTTAGCGGGTTTTACAATGAGCAGTTCTTC. It specifies CASSQDLSGFYNEQFF.

Only a few counts were recorded for this clonotype. The V call is TRBV15, the J call TRBJ2-5; a weak D match, TRBD2 (5 bases). V gave up 0 bases and J gave up 7 bases, with 12 bases separating them. The CDR3 is 14 amino acids. In germline, CDR1 is LNHNV, CDR2 YYDKDF (reference sequence). Here the CDR3 reads CATSREAARGTQYF. The CDR3 coding sequence is TGTGCCACCAGCAGAGAGGCAGCCCGGGGGACCCAGTACTTC.

This clonotype was detected only a few times. The chain couples TRBV9 to TRBJ2-2, with D perhaps TRBD1 (5 bases). CDR3 length: 16 amino acids. Per the germline V gene, CDR1 is SGDLS and CDR2 is YYNGEE. Deletions cut 0 bases from V and 4 bases from J, with 13 bases between. The CDR3 region is CASSVAITGLTGELFF. The CDR3 region has the DNA TGTGCCAGCAGCGTAGCTATAACAGGCCTCACCGGGGAGCTGTTTTTT.

This clonotype was recorded a few times. This chain joins TRBV29-1 and TRBJ1-1; D might be TRBD1 (5 bases). V shed 4 bases and J shed 1 base, with 13 bases lying between them. The CDR3 consists of 14 residues. Germline V gene sequence: CDR1 SQVTM, CDR2 ANQGSEA. The CDR3 DNA reads TGCAGCGTTGTAACATCCGGGGGGAACACTGAAGCTTTCTTT. Amino acids: CSVVTSGGNTEAFF.

This clonotype was detected only a few times. The chain combines TRBV7-9 with TRBJ1-1; D is unresolved. The CDR3 runs 16 residues. The ends were cut back, 3 bases at V and 7 bases at J, with 21 bases in the middle. The germline CDR1 and CDR2 sequences are SEHNR and FQNEAQ (reference sequence). CDR3 nucleotide sequence: TGTGCCAGCAGCTTCCTTACGGGCAACCTACACGGTGAAGCTTTCTTT. It codes for CASSFLTGNLHGEAFF.

This clonotype was observed many times. The rearrangement links TRBV5-1 to TRBJ2-2; D is unresolved. The CDR3 totals 14 residues. Germline-derived CDR1 and CDR2 are SGHRS and YFSETQ. V was pared by 3 bases and J by 4 bases, with 10 bases between. The CDR3 reads CASSSSGSTGELFF. The CDR3 DNA reads TGCGCCAGCAGCTCCTCCGGGTCCACCGGGGAGCTGTTTTTT. The variable domain in full, with the rest retrieved from reference TRBV5-1 and TRBJ2-2, is KAGVTQTPRYLIKTRGQQVTLSCSPISGHRSVSWYQQTPGQGLQFLFEYFSETQRNKGNFPGRFSGRQFSNSRSEMNVSTLELGDSALYLCASSSSGSTGELFFGEGSRLTVL.

This clonotype was found many times. The chain uses TRBV5-5 and TRBJ2-7; D is possibly TRBD2 (6 bases). The CDR3 loop spans 15 amino acids. The germline CDR1 and CDR2 sequences are SGHKS and YYEKEE (reference sequence). The V and J ends lost 0 bases and 4 bases respectively, with 14 bases between them. The chain's CDR3 is CASSLGTIREYEQYF. Written as DNA, the CDR3 is TGTGCCAGCAGCTTGGGGACAATACGGGAGTACGAGCAGTACTTC. The complete variable domain, with remaining parts taken from reference TRBV5-5 and TRBJ2-7, reads DAGVTQSPTHLIKTRGQQVTLRCSPISGHKSVSWYQQVLGQGPQFIFQYYEKEERGRGNFPDRFSARQFPNYSSELNVNALLLGDSALYLCASSLGTIREYEQYFGPGTRLTVT.